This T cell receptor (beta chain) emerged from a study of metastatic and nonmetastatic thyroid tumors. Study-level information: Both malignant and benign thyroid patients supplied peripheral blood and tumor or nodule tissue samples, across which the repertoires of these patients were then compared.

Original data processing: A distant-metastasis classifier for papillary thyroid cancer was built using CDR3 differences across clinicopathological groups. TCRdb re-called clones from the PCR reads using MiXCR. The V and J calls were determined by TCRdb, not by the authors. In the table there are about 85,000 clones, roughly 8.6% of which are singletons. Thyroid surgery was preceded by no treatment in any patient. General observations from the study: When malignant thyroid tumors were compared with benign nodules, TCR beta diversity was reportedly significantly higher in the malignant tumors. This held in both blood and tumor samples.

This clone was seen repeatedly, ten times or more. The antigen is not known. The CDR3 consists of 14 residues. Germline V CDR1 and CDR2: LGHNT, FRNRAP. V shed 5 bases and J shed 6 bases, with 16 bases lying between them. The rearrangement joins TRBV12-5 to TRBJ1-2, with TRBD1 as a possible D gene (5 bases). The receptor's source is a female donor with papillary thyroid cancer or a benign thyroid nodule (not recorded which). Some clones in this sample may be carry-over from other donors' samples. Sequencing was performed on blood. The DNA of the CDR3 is TGTGCTAGTGGTGTGTCGTGGGGCGTTGATGGCTACACCTTC. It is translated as CASGVSWGVDGYTF. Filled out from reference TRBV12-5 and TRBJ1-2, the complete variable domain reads DARVTQTPRHKVTEMGQEVTMRCQPILGHNTVFWYRQTMMQGLELLAYFRNRAPLDDSGMPKDRFSAEMPDATLATLKIQPSEPRDSAVYFCASGVSWGVDGYTFGSGTRLTVV.